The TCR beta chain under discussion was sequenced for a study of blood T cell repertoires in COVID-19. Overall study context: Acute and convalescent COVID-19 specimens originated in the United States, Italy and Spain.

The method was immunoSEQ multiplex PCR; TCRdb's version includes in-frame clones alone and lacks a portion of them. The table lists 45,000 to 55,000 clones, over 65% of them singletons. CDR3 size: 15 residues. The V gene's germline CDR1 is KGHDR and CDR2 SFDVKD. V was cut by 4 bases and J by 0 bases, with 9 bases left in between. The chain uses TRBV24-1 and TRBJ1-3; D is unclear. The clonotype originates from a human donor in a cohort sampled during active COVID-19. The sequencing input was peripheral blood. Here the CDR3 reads CATSDPAASGNTIYF. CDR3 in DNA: TGTGCCACCAGTGACCCTGCGGCCTCTGGAAACACCATATATTTT.